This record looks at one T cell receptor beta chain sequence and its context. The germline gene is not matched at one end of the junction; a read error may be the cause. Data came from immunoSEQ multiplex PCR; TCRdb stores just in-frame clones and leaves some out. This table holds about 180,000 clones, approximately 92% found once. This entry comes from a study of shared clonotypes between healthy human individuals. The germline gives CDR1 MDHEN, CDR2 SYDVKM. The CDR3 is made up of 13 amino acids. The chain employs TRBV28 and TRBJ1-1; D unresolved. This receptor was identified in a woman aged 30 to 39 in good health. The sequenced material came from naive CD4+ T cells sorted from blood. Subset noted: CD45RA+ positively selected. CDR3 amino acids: CASILQSNTEAFF. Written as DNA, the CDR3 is TGTGCCAGCATTTTACAGTCGAACACTGAAGCTTTCTTT.